These 4 T cell receptor beta chains originate from one sample sequenced in a study of PD-1 blockade in classical Hodgkin lymphoma. Documented time point: cycle 4 day 1 (C4D1), after five to seven weeks of nivolumab. Each patient experienced a relapse that followed autologous stem cell transplantation, and brentuximab vedotin exposure varied. Sequenced by immunoSEQ multiplex PCR; TCRdb stores in-frame clones only, minus some. The sample lists some 50,000 clones; about 76% were seen once. Source: peripheral blood mononuclear cells (PBMCs), taken before the fourth cycle of nivolumab. These receptors were taken from a human donor with classical Hodgkin lymphoma.

The rearrangement links TRBV11-2 to TRBJ2-7; the match to TRBD1 covers 7 bases. Unmatched junction bases numbered 7, after V lost 0 bases and J lost 5 bases. The CDR3 spans 15 residues. The germline V gene encodes CDR1 SGHAT and CDR2 FQNNGV. CDR3 DNA sequence: TGTGCCAGCAGCTTAGAAGCGACAGGGTACGACGAGCAGTACTTC. It is translated as CASSLEATGYDEQYF.

The rearrangement joins TRBV5-8 to TRBJ2-7; a weak D match, TRBD1 (5 bases). V shed 3 bases and J shed 6 bases, with 16 bases lying between them. The CDR3 has 14 amino acids. Germline-derived CDR1 and CDR2 are SGHTS and YDEGEE. The CDR3 sequence: CASSSYRSLSEQYF. The DNA of the CDR3 is TGTGCCAGCAGCTCATACAGGTCTCTCTCCGAGCAGTACTTC.

The chain links TRBV11-2 to TRBJ2-1; D possibly corresponds to TRBD2 (5 bases). The CDR3 is made up of 17 amino acids. Trimming pared 0 bases from V and 9 bases from J, leaving 21 bases between. The germline V gene encodes CDR1 SGHAT and CDR2 FQNNGV. CDR3 protein: CASSLDRDSSTIGEQFF. CDR3 coding DNA: TGTGCCAGCAGCTTAGATCGGGATAGCTCCACCATTGGTGAGCAGTTCTTC.

The genes are TRBV4-3 and TRBJ2-1, with 7 nucleotides matching TRBD2. In germline, CDR1 is LGHNA, CDR2 YSLEER. The CDR3 totals 18 residues. The V and J ends lost 0 bases and 1 base, in that order; junction bases with no gene match: 9. The CDR3 sequence is CASSQELRRGRSYNEQFF. As DNA, the CDR3 is TGCGCCAGCAGCCAAGAGCTAAGGCGGGGGAGGTCCTACAATGAGCAGTTCTTC.